A selection of T cell receptor beta chains follows, all from one sample in a study of CD8+ T cells in alopecia areata. Profiled with immunoSEQ multiplex PCR; TCRdb holds only in-frame clones, not every one. This table has about 160,000 clones, about 89% appearing once. Sequencing was performed on CD8+ T cells sorted from blood, taken at week 0. The receptors come from a human donor with alopecia areata. Both conserved end residues are part of each CDR3. A D gene is named only where the DNA matches it firmly. Clone sizes are given selectively: once, few, many, or a class where the clone is expanded.

size	D	V	J	CDR3	DNA
.	.	TRBV29-1	TRBJ2-1	CSVAGQVNEQFF	TGCAGCGTTGCCGGACAAGTCAATGAGCAGTTCTTC
.	TRBD1	TRBV9	TRBJ2-2	CASSPPSGTGNTGELFF	TGTGCCAGCAGCCCACCCTCCGGGACAGGGAACACCGGGGAGCTGTTTTTT
.	TRBD1	TRBV6-1	TRBJ1-4	CASTRQGLNEKLFF	TGTGCCAGCACGAGACAGGGGCTTAATGAAAAACTGTTTTTT
.	.	TRBV9	TRBJ1-1	CASGRGAEAFF	TGTGCCAGCGGCCGGGGCGCTGAAGCTTTCTTT
.	.	TRBV4-1	TRBJ1-3	CASSQVRTVIGENTIYF	TGCGCCAGCAGCCAAGTACGGACGGTCATAGGGGAAAACACCATATATTTT
.	TRBD2	TRBV27	TRBJ2-7	CASSSVGTSSHEQYF	TGTGCCAGCAGTTCCGTCGGGACTAGTTCCCACGAGCAGTACTTC
.	.	TRBV6-1	TRBJ2-7	CASSEPGGYEQYF	TGTGCCAGCAGTGAACCCGGCGGGTACGAGCAGTACTTC
once	TRBD1	TRBV29-1	TRBJ2-1	CSVRTGMDNEQFF	TGCAGCGTGCGGACAGGGATGGACAATGAGCAGTTCTTC
.	TRBD1	TRBV23-1	TRBJ1-2	CASKGLARGRDGYTF	TGCGCCAGCAAGGGGTTGGCCAGGGGGCGGGATGGCTACACCTTC
.	TRBD1	TRBV7-9	TRBJ1-1	CASSLAQDRGEAFF	TGTGCCAGCAGCTTAGCGCAGGACAGGGGTGAGGCTTTCTTT
.	.	TRBV30	TRBJ2-7	CAWRLPTSTYEQYF	TGTGCCTGGAGACTACCCACATCGACCTACGAGCAGTACTTC
.	TRBD2	TRBV7-8	TRBJ2-1	CASSLGGGGAAEQFF	TGTGCCAGCAGCTTAGGCGGCGGGGGGGCCGCTGAGCAGTTCTTC
.	TRBD1	TRBV10-2	TRBJ1-2	CASSTGGLDYGYTF	TGCGCCAGCAGCACAGGGGGGCTAGACTATGGCTACACCTTC
.	.	TRBV7-9	TRBJ2-7	CASSQLGYEQYF	TGTGCCAGCAGCCAACTAGGATACGAGCAGTACTTC
.	.	TRBV7-9	TRBJ1-1	CASSLSNTEAFF	TGTGCCAGCAGCTTATCCAACACTGAAGCTTTCTTT
few	.	TRBV5-1	TRBJ2-1	CASSPDDGGNEQFF	TGCGCCAGCAGCCCTGACGACGGCGGCAATGAGCAGTTCTTC
.	.	TRBV2	TRBJ2-1	CASTPLAQSSYNEQFF	TGTGCCAGTACGCCCCTAGCGCAGAGCTCCTACAATGAGCAGTTCTTC
.	.	TRBV4-1	TRBJ1-2	CASSQEGGSHGYTF	TGCGCCAGCAGCCAAGAAGGGGGATCTCATGGCTACACCTTC
.	TRBD2	TRBV11-2	TRBJ2-7	CASRQLAGGRYEQYF	TGTGCCAGCAGGCAACTAGCGGGAGGTCGGTACGAGCAGTACTTC
once	.	TRBV10-3	TRBJ2-1	CAISERGELSYNEQFF	TGTGCCATCAGTGAGAGGGGGGAGTTATCCTACAATGAGCAGTTCTTC
.	.	TRBV19	TRBJ2-1	CASTVGGDYNEQFF	TGTGCCAGTACGGTGGGGGGCGACTACAATGAGCAGTTCTTC
.	TRBD2	TRBV7-7	TRBJ2-1	CASSLGTSYNEQFF	TGTGCCAGCAGCTTAGGGACTAGCTACAATGAGCAGTTCTTC
.	TRBD1	TRBV7-9	TRBJ2-7	CASSLPPFRDSPYEQYF	TGTGCCAGCAGCTTACCCCCCTTTAGGGACAGCCCCTACGAGCAGTATTTC
.	TRBD1	TRBV6-6	TRBJ1-1	CASSWGQTNTEAFF	TGTGCCAGCAGTTGGGGACAGACCAACACTGAAGCTTTCTTT
.	.	TRBV6-5	TRBJ2-7	CASGTGHHEQYF	TGTGCCAGCGGAACAGGGCACCACGAGCAGTACTTC
.	TRBD2	TRBV13	TRBJ2-5	CASSLLAGTSGTQGETQYF	TGTGCCAGCAGCTTACTCGCCGGGACTAGCGGAACCCAGGGGGAGACCCAGTACTTC
.	TRBD2	TRBV29-1	TRBJ2-5	CSVPTSGSQETQYF	TGCAGCGTCCCGACTAGCGGTTCCCAAGAGACCCAGTACTTC
.	.	TRBV6-1	TRBJ2-2	CASLTDIVATGELFF	TGTGCCAGCCTAACGGACATTGTGGCGACCGGGGAGCTGTTTTTT
few	TRBD2	TRBV7-9	TRBJ2-3	CASSSLAGATDTQYF	TGTGCCAGCAGCTCACTAGCGGGAGCCACAGATACGCAGTATTTT
.	TRBD1	TRBV27	TRBJ1-1	CASTLTGAGNNEAFF	TGTGCCAGCACTTTGACAGGGGCTGGGAACAATGAAGCTTTCTTT
few	TRBD1	TRBV11-2	TRBJ1-4	CASSAAGTGREKLFF	TGTGCCAGCAGCGCTGCCGGGACAGGGAGGGAAAAACTGTTTTTT
.	.	TRBV7-8	TRBJ2-7	CASSLGATLWDEQYF	TGTGCCAGCAGCTTAGGGGCTACCCTTTGGGACGAGCAGTACTTC
.	.	TRBV5-6	TRBJ1-1	CASSLGGPTEAFF	TGTGCCAGCAGCTTGGGTGGTCCCACTGAAGCTTTCTTT
.	TRBD2	TRBV13	TRBJ2-2	CASSSGGESNGELFF	TGTGCCAGCAGCTCGGGAGGAGAATCCAACGGGGAGCTGTTTTTT
.	TRBD2	TRBV6-5	TRBJ2-7	CASSELAGTYEQYF	TGTGCCAGCAGCGAGCTAGCGGGGACCTACGAGCAGTACTTC
.	.	TRBV7-9	TRBJ1-1	CASRSSQPQPLNTEAFF	TGTGCCAGCAGAAGCAGCCAGCCCCAACCTTTGAACACTGAAGCTTTCTTT
.	.	TRBV29-1	TRBJ2-7	CSVELGESYEQYF	TGCAGCGTTGAATTGGGGGAGTCCTACGAGCAGTACTTC
.	.	TRBV29-1	TRBJ2-7	CSVRGDFSYEQYF	TGCAGCGTCCGAGGGGACTTCTCCTACGAGCAGTACTTC
few	.	TRBV5-4	TRBJ1-1	CASSWGNTEAFF	TGTGCCAGCAGCTGGGGGAACACTGAAGCTTTCTTT
.	TRBD2	TRBV15	TRBJ2-3	CATSRDPERESTDTQYF	TGTGCCACCAGCAGAGATCCGGAGCGGGAGAGCACAGATACGCAGTATTTT
.	TRBD2	TRBV27	TRBJ2-6	CASSRFLAGVAGANVLTF	TGTGCCAGCAGCCGCTTCCTAGCGGGAGTTGCTGGGGCCAACGTCCTGACTTTC